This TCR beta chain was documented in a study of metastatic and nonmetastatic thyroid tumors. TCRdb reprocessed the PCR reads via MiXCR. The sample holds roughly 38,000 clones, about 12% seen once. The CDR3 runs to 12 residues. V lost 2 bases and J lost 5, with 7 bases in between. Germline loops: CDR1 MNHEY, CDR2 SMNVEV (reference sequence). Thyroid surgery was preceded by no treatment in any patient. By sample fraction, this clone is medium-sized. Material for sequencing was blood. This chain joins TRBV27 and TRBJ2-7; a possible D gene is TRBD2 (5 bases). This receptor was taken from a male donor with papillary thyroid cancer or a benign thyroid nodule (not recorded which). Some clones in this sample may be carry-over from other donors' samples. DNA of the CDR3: TGTGCCAGCAGTTTAAGCGGTCACGAGCAGTACTTC. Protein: CASSLSGHEQYF.